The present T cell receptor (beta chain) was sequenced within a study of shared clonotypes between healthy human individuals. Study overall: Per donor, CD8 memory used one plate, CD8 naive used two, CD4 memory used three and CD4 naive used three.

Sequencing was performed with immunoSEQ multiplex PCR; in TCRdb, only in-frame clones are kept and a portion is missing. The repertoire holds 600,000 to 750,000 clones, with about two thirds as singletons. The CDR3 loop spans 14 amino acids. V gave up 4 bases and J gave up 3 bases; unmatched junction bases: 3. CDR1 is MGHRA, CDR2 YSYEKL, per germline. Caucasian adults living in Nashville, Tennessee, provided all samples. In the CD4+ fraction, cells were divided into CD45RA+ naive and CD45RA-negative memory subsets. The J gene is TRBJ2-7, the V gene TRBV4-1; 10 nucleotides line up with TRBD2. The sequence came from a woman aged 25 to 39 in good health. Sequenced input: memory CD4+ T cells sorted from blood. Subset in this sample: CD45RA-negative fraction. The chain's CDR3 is CASSRLAGSYEQYF. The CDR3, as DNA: TGCGCCAGCAGCCGACTAGCGGGTAGCTACGAGCAGTACTTC.